What follows are 25 T cell receptor beta chains derived from one specimen sequenced in a study of cytomegalovirus exposure and HLA in healthy donors. This PCR relied on a set of 60 Vbeta primers and 13 Jbeta primers. Clones were sequenced by immunoSEQ multiplex PCR, and TCRdb holds only the in-frame ones, with some missing. The sample includes around 90,000 clones, around 84% of them seen just once. Sequenced input: PBMCs. Source of these receptors: a man aged 35 to 55 in good health and CMV-seropositive.

V is TRBV7-2 and J is TRBJ2-3; D unclear. The V gene lost 5 bases and the J gene lost 0 bases, with 12 bases spanning the gap. CDR1 and CDR2 (germline): SGHTA, FQGNSA. CDR3 size: 15 residues. CDR3 loop: CASSLQKSSTDTQYF. The CDR3 bases are TGTGCCAGCAGCCTACAGAAGTCTAGCACAGATACGCAGTATTTT.

This chain connects TRBV11-2 to TRBJ2-2; 7 bases line up with TRBD2. The ends lost 6 bases at V and 3 bases at J; junction bases unmatched: 10. Germline assignment: CDR1 SGHAT and CDR2 FQNNGV. CDR3 length: 16 residues. DNA for the CDR3: TGTGCCAGCAGAAGCGCGGGGGTAAAGTACACCGGGGAGCTGTTTTTT. Amino acids: CASRSAGVKYTGELFF.

This chain links TRBV7-3 with TRBJ2-1, with TRBD2 matching 8 bases. V shed 5 bases, J shed 7 bases, and the junction held 7 bases outside the gene matches. CDR3 length equals 14 residues. Per germline, CDR1 SGHTA and CDR2 FQGTGA. The CDR3 spells CASSLRLAQNEQFF. The CDR3 bases are TGTGCCAGCAGCCTAAGACTAGCGCAGAATGAGCAGTTCTTC.

The chain joins TRBV6-5 to TRBJ2-2; tentatively, D is TRBD2 (5 bases). The V gene lost 5 bases and the J gene lost 11 bases, with 15 bases spanning the gap. Germline V gene data show CDR1 as MNHEY and CDR2 as SVGAGI. The CDR3 contains 13 residues. Written as DNA, the CDR3 is TGTGCCAGCAGTAGAGAACTAGGCCGAGAGCTGTTTTTT. Translation: CASSRELGRELFF.

The chain links TRBV28 to TRBJ2-7, with a weak D call TRBD2 (5 bases). The CDR3 is 11 amino acids. CDR1 and CDR2 from the germline V gene are MDHEN and SYDVKM. Trimming removed 10 bases at V and 9 bases at J, with 16 bases between. CDR3 in amino acids: CATTPLEGQYF. DNA for the CDR3: TGTGCCACCACCCCCCTTGAGGGGCAGTACTTC.

The rearrangement links TRBV7-8 to TRBJ1-1, with D possibly TRBD1 on 6 matching bases. Trimming took off 5 bases at V and 1 base at J, with 11 bases between the two ends. The V gene's germline CDR1 is SGHVS and CDR2 FQNEAQ. The CDR3 spans 14 residues. The chain's CDR3 is CASSPTDRNTEAFF. CDR3 DNA: TGTGCCAGCAGCCCGACGGACAGGAACACTGAAGCTTTCTTT. Supplemented by reference TRBV7-8 and TRBJ1-1, the full variable domain reads GAGVSQSPRYKVAKRGQDVALRCDPISGHVSLFWYQQALGQGPEFLTYFQNEAQLDKSGLPSDRFFAERPEGSVSTLKIQRTQQEDSAVYLCASSPTDRNTEAFFGQGTRLTVV.

This CDR3 reads CASSANRDQETQYF. The DNA of the CDR3 is TGTGCCAGCAGCGCCAACCGGGACCAAGAGACCCAGTACTTC. This chain links TRBV7-8 with TRBJ2-5; D is unresolved. The CDR3 is 14 residues long. The V gene lost 5 bases and the J gene lost 0 bases, with 10 bases spanning the gap. Germline CDR1 is SGHVS and CDR2 is FQNEAQ.

The chain has TRBV5-6 and TRBJ1-1; no clear D gene. CDR1 and CDR2 (germline): SGHDT, YYEEEE. CDR3 length: 14 amino acids. V lost 3 bases, J lost 0 bases, and 9 bases lay in between. The CDR3 protein is CASSSVTLNTEAFF. The CDR3 DNA follows: TGTGCCAGCAGCTCAGTGACACTGAACACTGAAGCTTTCTTT. Looking up the rest from reference TRBV5-6 and TRBJ1-1 gives the full variable domain: DAGVTQSPTHLIKTRGQQVTLRCSPKSGHDTVSWYQQALGQGPQFIFQYYEEEERQRGNFPDRFSGHQFPNYSSELNVNALLLGDSALYLCASSSVTLNTEAFFGQGTRLTVV.

The chain is built from TRBV27 and TRBJ2-7; 7 nucleotides agree with TRBD2. Germline assignment: CDR1 MNHEY and CDR2 SMNVEV (reference sequence). The CDR3 is 15 residues long. The V and J ends lost 7 bases and 7 bases, in that order; junction bases with no gene match: 16. The DNA for the CDR3 is TGTGCCAGCATCCCCCAGGGAGGGCTCGGCCGGGAGCAGTACTTC. Translation: CASIPQGGLGREQYF.

This clone was seen a few times. The chain joins TRBV9 to TRBJ1-2; D gene uncertain. The ends were cut back, 4 bases at V and 7 bases at J, with 20 bases in the middle. The germline V gene encodes CDR1 SGDLS and CDR2 YYNGEE. The CDR3 spans 15 residues. The DNA of the CDR3 is TGTGCCAGCAGCCCCAACGCCAGGACTGTTGGTGGCTACACCTTC. Its protein is CASSPNARTVGGYTF.

The chain combines TRBV4-1 with TRBJ2-3, with 9 bases aligning to TRBD1. The CDR3 is 16 residues long. CDR1 and CDR2 (germline): MGHRA, YSYEKL. J was trimmed by 4 bases and V by 3 bases; bases with no gene match: 8. The CDR3 DNA is TGCGCCAGCAGCCACCCCGGGACAGGGATTTCAGATACGCAGTATTTT. Translating it yields CASSHPGTGISDTQYF.

J is TRBJ2-2 and V is TRBV28; 7 nucleotides agree with TRBD2. The CDR3 is 15 amino acids. Germline CDR1 is MDHEN and CDR2 is SYDVKM. V was clipped by 2 bases and J by 0 bases; unmatched bases: 0. This CDR3 is CASSLAGANTGELFF. In nucleotides, the CDR3 is TGTGCCAGCAGTTTAGCGGGAGCGAACACCGGGGAGCTGTTTTTT.

The chain has TRBV19 and TRBJ2-3; 13 bases are a match to TRBD2. V shed 1 base, J shed 3 bases, and the junction held 4 bases outside the gene matches. Germline loops: CDR1 LNHDA, CDR2 SQIVND (reference sequence). The CDR3 consists of 17 residues. The CDR3 loop reads CASSIAGTSGVTDTQYF. The CDR3 bases are TGTGCCAGTAGTATAGCCGGGACTAGCGGGGTAACAGATACGCAGTATTTT. Complete variable domain (other parts from reference TRBV19 and TRBJ2-3): DGGITQSPKYLFRKEGQNVTLSCEQNLNHDAMYWYRQDPGQGLRLIYYSQIVNDFQKGDIAEGYSVSREKKESFPLTVTSAQKNPTAFYLCASSIAGTSGVTDTQYFGPGTRLTVL.

This rearrangement joins TRBV6-1 to TRBJ1-6, with 12 positions matching TRBD1. Germline V CDR1 and CDR2: MNHNS, SASEGT. This CDR3 spans 13 amino acids. J gave up 14 bases and V 6 bases, and 5 bases lay outside the gene matches. Here the CDR3 reads CASREGTGGSLHF. The CDR3 DNA is TGTGCCAGCAGGGAGGGGACAGGGGGCTCCCTCCACTTT.

The rearrangement links TRBV28 to TRBJ1-1; possibly TRBD1 for D (5 bases). CDR1 MDHEN and CDR2 SYDVKM come from the germline V gene. The CDR3 has 16 residues. Trimming removed 7 bases at V and 0 bases at J, with 18 bases between. CDR3 sequence reads: CASIHPTGGMNTEAFF. For the CDR3, the DNA is TGTGCCAGCATCCACCCTACGGGGGGAATGAACACTGAAGCTTTCTTT.

The V call is TRBV18, the J call TRBJ2-1; the D is unclear. Germline CDR1 KGHSH, CDR2 LQKENI. CDR3 size: 12 residues. The V end lost 2 bases, the J end lost 9 bases, and 8 bases lay between the germline ends. CDR3 nucleotide sequence: TGTGCCAGCTCACCATCGCGAAGTGAGCAGTTCTTC. Its translation: CASSPSRSEQFF.

The gene calls are TRBV6-1 and TRBJ1-2, with a tentative D call TRBD1 (6 bases). This CDR3 has 12 residues. Germline V gives CDR1 MNHNS, CDR2 SASEGT. Trimming removed 5 bases at V and 7 bases at J, with 11 bases between. CDR3 in amino acids: CASSPRGGGYTF. The CDR3 coding sequence is TGTGCCAGCAGTCCCCGAGGGGGTGGCTACACCTTC.

In this sample, this clone turned up once. This chain joins TRBV6-5 and TRBJ1-1; 7 bases are shared with TRBD1. This CDR3 spans 15 amino acids. Trimming at V came to 8 bases and at J to 1 base, leaving 10 bases not matched to a gene. Germline CDR1 is MNHEY and CDR2 is SVGAGI. This CDR3 reads CASATGGGPNTEAFF. The DNA of the CDR3 is TGTGCCAGCGCTACAGGAGGGGGCCCGAACACTGAAGCTTTCTTT.

The chain combines TRBV6-5 with TRBJ2-1, with D unresolved. Trimming pared 2 bases from V and 0 bases from J, leaving 8 bases between. CDR1 and CDR2 (germline): MNHEY, SVGAGI. The CDR3 is 15 residues long. The CDR3 loop reads CASSYLLSSYNEQFF. In DNA form, the CDR3 reads TGTGCCAGCAGTTACCTGCTATCCTCCTACAATGAGCAGTTCTTC.

The V and J genes are TRBV5-6 and TRBJ2-1; the D gene is possibly TRBD2 (6 bases). The CDR3 totals 15 residues. Looked up from germline, CDR1 is SGHDT and CDR2 is YYEEEE. V lost 0 bases, J lost 3 bases, and 10 bases lay in between. DNA for the CDR3: TGTGCCAGCAGCTTGGTCGGGAGTCTCTACAATGAGCAGTTCTTC. Translation gives CASSLVGSLYNEQFF.

V gene TRBV5-1 combines with J gene TRBJ1-6; unclear D gene. The CDR3 length is 16 residues. The V end lost 0 bases, the J end lost 4 bases, and 11 bases lay between the germline ends. Germline-derived CDR1 and CDR2 are SGHRS and YFSETQ. CDR3 nucleotides: TGCGCCAGCAGCTTGGTACAACAGAGATATAATTCACCCCTCCACTTT. Residues: CASSLVQQRYNSPLHF.

The chain couples TRBV19 to TRBJ1-5; perhaps TRBD1 as D (6 bases). Trimming took 7 bases from V and 1 from J, leaving 17 bases between them. Germline CDR1 is LNHDA and CDR2 is SQIVND (reference sequence). The CDR3 has 16 residues. The CDR3 DNA reads TGTGCCAGTACCAGGGGTGGGCTTGGGAGCAATCAGCCCCAGCATTTT. It encodes CASTRGGLGSNQPQHF.

The chain carries TRBV6-1 and TRBJ2-7; 9 positions agree with TRBD1. The germline V gene encodes CDR1 MNHNS and CDR2 SASEGT. This CDR3 comprises 14 residues. Trimming removed 6 bases from V and 7 bases from J; junction bases left unmatched: 10. CDR3 bases: TGTGCCAGCAGGCGGGACAGGGCCCCTCGGGAGCAGTACTTC. The encoded protein is CASRRDRAPREQYF.

The rearrangement uses TRBV5-1 and TRBJ2-5; 8 bases align to TRBD2. V dropped 2 bases and J dropped 1; count of bases not matched to a gene: 4. This CDR3 spans 15 amino acids. CDR1 and CDR2 (germline): SGHRS, YFSETQ. CDR3 in amino acids: CASSLASGPQETQYF. CDR3 DNA: TGCGCCAGCAGCTTAGCTAGCGGGCCCCAAGAGACCCAGTACTTC.

The V call is TRBV6-1, the J call TRBJ2-5; TRBD1 is a possible D gene (6 bases). Germline V gives CDR1 MNHNS, CDR2 SASEGT. The ends were cut back, 6 bases at V and 4 bases at J, with 9 bases in the middle. The CDR3 extends over 12 amino acids. The DNA for the CDR3 is TGTGCCAGCAGGCAGGGGCCAGAGACCCAGTACTTC. This gives the protein CASRQGPETQYF.